This T cell receptor (beta chain) is drawn from a study of T cell changes during pregnancy in multiple sclerosis. Deletions cut 5 bases from V and 12 bases from J, with 17 bases between. The CDR3 is made up of 11 amino acids. CDR1 and CDR2 (germline): DFQATT, SNEGSKA (reference sequence). TCRdb's table, derived via immunoSEQ multiplex PCR, lists solely in-frame clones and lacks some. Of some 41,000 clones in the sample, approximately 91% were seen once. This TCR derives from a female donor with multiple sclerosis, enrolled in a pregnancy study. This sequence joins TRBV20-1 and TRBJ2-7; D is possibly TRBD1 (6 bases). Sequences were derived from CD8+ T cells from peripheral blood mononuclear cells, sampled in the first trimester of pregnancy. CDR3 nucleotide sequence: TGCAGTGCTCCAATGACCGGGACACGGTACTTC. It translates to CSAPMTGTRYF.